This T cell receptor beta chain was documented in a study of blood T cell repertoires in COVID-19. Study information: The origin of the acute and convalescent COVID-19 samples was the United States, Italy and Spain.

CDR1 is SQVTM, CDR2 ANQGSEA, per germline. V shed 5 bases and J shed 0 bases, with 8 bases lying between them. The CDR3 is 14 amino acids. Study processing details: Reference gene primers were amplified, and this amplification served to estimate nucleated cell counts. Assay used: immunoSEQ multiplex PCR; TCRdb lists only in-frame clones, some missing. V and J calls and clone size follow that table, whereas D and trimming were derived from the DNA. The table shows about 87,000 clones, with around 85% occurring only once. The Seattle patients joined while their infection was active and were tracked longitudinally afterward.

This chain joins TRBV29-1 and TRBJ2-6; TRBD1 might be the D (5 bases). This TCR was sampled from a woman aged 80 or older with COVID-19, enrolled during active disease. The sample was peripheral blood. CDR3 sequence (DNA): TGCAGCGTTCGCAGGGCCTCTGGGGCCAACGTCCTGACTTTC. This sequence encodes CSVRRASGANVLTF.